The sequence of this T cell receptor beta chain was determined in a study of blood T cell repertoires in COVID-19. As for the study in general: Nucleic acid was either cDNA or gDNA, and it came from T cells, B-cell-depleted T cells, or PBMCs.

Original handling: Estimation of nucleated cell counts was performed using reference gene primer amplification. Produced via immunoSEQ multiplex PCR; TCRdb's table is partial and in-frame only. The DNA gave D and trimming, while V, J and clone size come from that table. The table records about 140,000 clones, 65% to 85% of them present only once. The germline V gene encodes CDR1 MNHEY and CDR2 SVGAGI. Losses at the gene ends were 6 bases for V and 3 bases for J; bases not matched to a gene: 7. CDR3 length: 14 residues. This sequence was found in a woman in her sixties with acute or convalescent COVID-19. The source material was peripheral blood. This rearrangement joins TRBV6-5 to TRBJ2-7; TRBD2 matches 8 bases. CDR3 sequence: CASSRLANFYEQYF. CDR3 nucleotide sequence: TGTGCCAGCAGCCGACTAGCGAACTTCTACGAGCAGTACTTC.